This T cell receptor beta chain is drawn from a study of blood T cell repertoires in COVID-19. Study-wide context: Samples of COVID-19 (acute and convalescent) were obtained from the United States, Italy and Spain.

Original processing notes: Reference gene primer amplification yielded estimated nucleated cell counts. Assay used: immunoSEQ multiplex PCR; TCRdb lists only in-frame clones, some missing. The V and J calls and clone size are taken from that table; D and trimming were inferred from the DNA. This table holds about 240,000 clones, about four fifths found once. Everyone who took part was roughly 18 to 89 years old, and they came from about 23 US areas. Participants in the exposed group had met a COVID-19 case in the 2 weeks before joining the study. With 4 bases removed from V and 4 bases from J, the gap between germline ends came to 17 bases. This CDR3 has 15 amino acids. Looked up from germline, CDR1 is SGDLS and CDR2 is YYNGEE.

The source material was PBMCs or T cells enriched from blood (not recorded which). This sequence originates from a middle-aged woman who had been exposed to COVID-19. The J gene is TRBJ1-1, the V gene TRBV9; D unclear. The CDR3 DNA follows: TGTGCCAGCAGCCCCCTCAACCCCCCGGGCACTGAAGCTTTCTTT. It codes for CASSPLNPPGTEAFF.